This T cell receptor beta chain is from a study of shared clonotypes between healthy human individuals. Comments on this clone: The target antigen is unknown.

Overall study results and limits: The generation probabilities recorded for non-shared clonotypes fell below those of clonotypes shared by all four donors. Larger richness was generally estimated for naive than memory subsets.

The assay was immunoSEQ multiplex PCR, and TCRdb's table has in-frame clones only and misses some. The sample yields over a million clones, approximately 80% seen once. The study enrolled healthy HIV-negative adults without recent acute infections or vaccinations as donors. Trimming left V 5 bases short and J 6 bases short, with 12 bases between. The CDR3 covers 13 residues. CDR1 is SGHAT and CDR2 is FQNNGV in the germline V gene. Input material: memory CD4+ T cells from PBMCs. Subset described: CD45RA-negative fraction. The chain has TRBV11-2 and TRBJ2-3; the D is unclear. The TCR sequence derives from a man aged 18 to 30 in good health. Some clones in this sample may be carry-over from other donors' samples. The CDR3 DNA follows: TGTGCCAGCAGCCCACTTTCGGCGGATACGCAGTATTTT. Protein product: CASSPLSADTQYF.